The 5 T cell receptor beta chains in this list originate from one sample, sequenced in a study of blood T cell repertoires in COVID-19. Produced via immunoSEQ multiplex PCR; TCRdb's table is partial and in-frame only. In the table there are about 180,000 clones, roughly 82% of which are singletons. The sequenced sample was PBMCs or T cells enriched from blood (not recorded which). Receptors were obtained from a woman in her 30s who had recovered from COVID-19.

The CDR3 loop reads CASSSGQVNQPQHF. The CDR3 bases are TGTGCCAGCAGTTCCGGACAGGTCAATCAGCCCCAGCATTTT. V is TRBV6-5 and J is TRBJ1-5; 7 bases agree with TRBD1. The junction had 3 bases not matched to a gene; V was cut back by 4 bases and J by 3 bases. Germline CDR1 MNHEY, CDR2 SVGAGI. The CDR3 is 14 residues long.

This clone is a singleton in its sample. V is TRBV7-9 and J is TRBJ2-7, with D maybe TRBD2 (7 bases). The CDR3 contains 14 residues. V lost 1 base, J lost 5 bases, and 12 bases lay in between. Germline V gene data show CDR1 as SEHNR and CDR2 as FQNEAQ (reference sequence). The CDR3 coding sequence is TGTGCCAGCAGCTTAGAAGGCGGGGGCGACGAGCAGTACTTC. Its translation: CASSLEGGGDEQYF. The full variable domain, its missing parts supplied by reference TRBV7-9 and TRBJ2-7, is DTGVSQNPRHKITKRGQNVTFRCDPISEHNRLYWYRQTLGQGPEFLTYFQNEAQLEKSRLLSDRFSAERPKGSFSTLEIQRTEQGDSAMYLCASSLEGGGDEQYFGPGTRLTVT.

The genes are TRBV28 and TRBJ2-1; 12 nucleotides line up with TRBD2. CDR3 size: 15 residues. CDR1 and CDR2 (germline): MDHEN, SYDVKM. The V gene end was trimmed by 4 bases and the J gene end by 6 bases; junction bases not matched to a gene: 4. CDR3 nucleotide sequence: TGTGCCAGCAGTTCCACTAGCGGGAGGATCAATGAGCAGTTCTTC. This codes for CASSSTSGRINEQFF.

The V gene is TRBV15, the J gene TRBJ1-4, with 7 bases lining up with TRBD1. Trimming cost V 11 bases and J 6 bases; bases outside gene matches: 12. Germline V gene lookup returns CDR1 LNHNV and CDR2 YYDKDF (reference sequence). This CDR3 has 14 residues. CDR3 loop: CAAGIRGTDEKLFF. CDR3 bases: TGTGCCGCAGGCATCAGGGGGACTGATGAAAAACTGTTTTTT.

The genes are TRBV5-1 and TRBJ1-3; D might be TRBD1 (6 bases). V gave up 0 bases and J gave up 0 bases, with 7 bases separating them. The CDR3 is made up of 15 amino acids. CDR1 and CDR2 (germline): SGHRS, YFSETQ. CDR3 loop: CASSLGTDSGNTIYF. The CDR3, as DNA: TGCGCCAGCAGCTTGGGGACAGACTCTGGAAACACCATATATTTT.